The 7 T cell receptor beta chains below were found in one sample sequenced in a study of human T cells and chemical hapten exposure. The time point: patch test 2, 6 weeks after DPC sensitization. The treatment is: therapeutic diphenylcyclopropenone sensitization with weekly scalp DPC. TCRdb ran MiXCR on the RACE reads and lists one entry per CDR3 protein. The table has just over 350,000 distinct CDR3 sequences, about 6% seen once; the top ten hold more than 5.5%. Sequencing was performed on whole blood, taken in connection with sensitization to the hapten diphenylcyclopropenone (DPC). The receptors originated from a woman aged 18-29 years with alopecia areata. Some clones in this sample may be carry-over from other donors' samples.

This clonotype was counted at least ten times. V gene TRBV4-3 combines with J gene TRBJ1-5; D uncertain. The CDR3 is made up of 14 amino acids. The germline V gene encodes CDR1 LGHNA and CDR2 YSLEER. Between the trimmed V and J ends, which lost 5 bases and 1 base, there was a span of 9 bases. DNA for the CDR3: TGCGCCAGCAGCGGTACACCGAGCAATCAGCCCCAGCATTTT. This translates into CASSGTPSNQPQHF.

The gene calls are TRBV7-8 and TRBJ1-3; the D is unclear. Trimming left V 5 bases short and J 0 bases short, with 14 bases between. CDR1 and CDR2 from the germline V gene are SGHVS and FQNEAQ. This CDR3 is 16 amino acids long. The chain's CDR3 is CASSQAPSYSGNTIYF. The CDR3 region has the DNA TGTGCCAGCAGCCAAGCGCCTTCCTACTCTGGAAACACCATATATTTT.

There are a few counts of this clonotype. The chain recombines TRBV12-3 or TRBV12-4 with TRBJ1-5; 7 bases map to TRBD1. V was pared by 3 bases and J by 6 bases, with 5 bases of the junction left unmatched. The CDR3 totals 14 residues. CDR3 nucleotide sequence: TGTGCCAGCAGTTTCGGGGACAGTACTCAGCCCCAGCATTTT. This gives the protein CASSFGDSTQPQHF.

This clonotype was seen a few times. The rearrangement joins TRBV20-1 to TRBJ2-7; tentatively, D is TRBD2 (5 bases). Germline-derived CDR1 and CDR2 are DFQATT and SNEGSKA (reference sequence). The CDR3 spans 14 residues. Deletions cut 5 bases from V and 2 bases from J, with 16 bases between. The CDR3 DNA follows: TGCAGTGCTCTCATGGACTGGCCCGCCTACGAGCAGTACTTC. It codes for CSALMDWPAYEQYF.

V and J are TRBV5-1 and TRBJ2-7; D is unclear. V lost 4 bases to trimming and J lost 2 bases, with 16 bases between them. From germline, CDR1 is SGHRS and CDR2 YFSETQ. This CDR3 spans 15 amino acids. DNA for the CDR3: TGCGCCAGCAGCGCGGAGTTAGCTAGGCCCTACGAGCAGTACTTC. This sequence encodes CASSAELARPYEQYF. Full variable domain (outside the CDR3, taken from reference TRBV5-1 and TRBJ2-7): KAGVTQTPRYLIKTRGQQVTLSCSPISGHRSVSWYQQTPGQGLQFLFEYFSETQRNKGNFPGRFSGRQFSNSRSEMNVSTLELGDSALYLCASSAELARPYEQYFGPGTRLTVT.

The genes are TRBV20-1 and TRBJ2-3; either TRBD1 or TRBD2 may fit D (5 bases each). With 4 bases removed from V and 0 bases from J, the gap between germline ends came to 14 bases. The CDR3 consists of 15 residues. Germline V CDR1 and CDR2: DFQATT, SNEGSKA (reference sequence). The CDR3 DNA follows: TGCAGTGCTATGGGGGAGTCCCCTAGCACAGATACGCAGTATTTT. This translates into CSAMGESPSTDTQYF.

The chain links TRBV6-2 or TRBV6-3 to TRBJ1-5; D may be TRBD1 (5 bases). The CDR3 is made up of 16 amino acids. Trimming cost V 10 bases and J 0 bases, with 19 bases left between them. Germline V gene lookup returns CDR1 MNHEY and CDR2 SVGEGT. The CDR3 DNA reads TGTGCCACTCACCGCCGGGACTTTTATAGCAATCAGCCCCAGCATTTT. Encoded protein: CATHRRDFYSNQPQHF.